The rows below give T cell receptor beta chains drawn from one sample of a study of T cells in Graves' hyperthyroidism and ophthalmopathy. TCRdb redid the calling of the multiplex PCR reads with MiXCR, one entry per CDR3 protein. Of 500,000 to 600,000 distinct CDR3 sequences in the sample, 20% are singletons; the top ten hold roughly 44%. The sequencing sample was made of blood. Receptors were obtained from a man in his forties with Graves' ophthalmopathy. CDR3s include the opening cysteine and the closing phenylalanine or tryptophan. A D gene is named only where the DNA matches it firmly. Where a row states a size, it is once, few, many or the class of an expanded clone; other rows omit it.

clone_size d_call v_call cdr3_aa
many . TRBV12-3/TRBV12-4 CASSPLWGAGTDTQYF
few TRBD2 TRBV24-1 CATSDSGTSGIRNEQYF
few . TRBV28 CASSGNLGNTIYF
. TRBD2 TRBV20-1 CSANRLAGRYEQYF
many TRBD2 TRBV20-1 CSARTTSGSYEQYF
few . TRBV27 CASSFQGSYEQYF
few . TRBV12-3/TRBV12-4 CASSPSTALGQFF
few . TRBV10-2 CASNEGNTIYF
few TRBD2 TRBV28 CASSFLGRDGELFF
. TRBD1 TRBV5-1 CASSSAPTGTGTSTDTQYF
. TRBD1 TRBV20-1 CSARGPAGQGNSGANVLTF
many TRBD2 TRBV28 CASSAPSGRGVDTQYF
many TRBD1 TRBV28 CASISTGGGYEQYF
. . TRBV14 CASSPAREQYF
. . TRBV7-2 CASSLERGGETQYF
. . TRBV10-3 CAIMAPRGSDTQYF
. . TRBV19 CASSKERGYTF
many TRBD2 TRBV20-1 CSAREGWGLPSDTQYF
many . TRBV2 CASSANREGEAFF
few . TRBV30 CAWGAGANVLTF
. . TRBV6-1 CASSGAITIGELFF
. . TRBV9 CASSAGPASSDQYF
few . TRBV6-2/TRBV6-3 CASSYPRRNNEQFF
many . TRBV28 CASSLLGMNTEAFF
few . TRBV14 CASSQFKGPREQFF
. TRBD1 TRBV7-9 CASSLVTGGGEQYF
few . TRBV28 CASSLTGHNTGELFF
many . TRBV2 CASGGDNEQFF
few TRBD2 TRBV20-1 CSASMLAESVPGETQYF
many . TRBV20-1 CSARDWRKANYGYTF
many . TRBV3-1 CASSQGGRTEAFF
. . TRBV7-9 CASSFSDSWAFF
few TRBD2 TRBV6-1 CASSDLRGNPTGELFF
few TRBD1 TRBV20-1 CSARAGTGWRGPIGGTQYF
. TRBD1 TRBV7-6 CASSVDRTNTEAFF
few . TRBV7-9 CASSSTGYAQFF
many . TRBV30 CAWKWENYGYTF
. TRBD1 TRBV14 CASSQVRGQGGEQYF
. . TRBV7-3 CASSLSRTLYAEAFF
. TRBD2 TRBV9 CASSVATWGLGGDTQYF
. . TRBV9 CASSVEEGIGYGYTF
many . TRBV6-1 CASSRSQGSSYEQYF
. . TRBV11-2 CASSSPGEIGTEAFF
few . TRBV4-2 CASSPDLGGGYTF
few . TRBV20-1 CSAREPPPRGETQYF
. . TRBV20-1 CSARTGTTNTGELFF
. TRBD1 TRBV18 CASSPRDRGLSPLHF
. TRBD2 TRBV4-1 CASSQDFSGKSSYNEQFF
. . TRBV4-2 CASTRQGGGEQYF